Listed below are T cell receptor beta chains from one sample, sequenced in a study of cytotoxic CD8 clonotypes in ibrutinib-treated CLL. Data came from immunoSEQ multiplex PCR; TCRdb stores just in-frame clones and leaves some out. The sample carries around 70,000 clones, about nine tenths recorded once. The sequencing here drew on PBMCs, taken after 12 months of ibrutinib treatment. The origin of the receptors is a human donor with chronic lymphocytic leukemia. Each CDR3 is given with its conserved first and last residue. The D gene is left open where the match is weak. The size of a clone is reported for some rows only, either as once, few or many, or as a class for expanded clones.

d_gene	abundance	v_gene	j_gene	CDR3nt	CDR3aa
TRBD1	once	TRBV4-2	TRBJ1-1	TGTGCCAGCAGACAAGGAGAGACAGGGTTCACTGAAGCTTTCTTT	CASRQGETGFTEAFF
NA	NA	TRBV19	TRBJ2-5	TGTGCCAGTAGGCCCGCTCGGACGGGTGGGCAGTTGGGGACCCAGTACTTC	CASRPARTGGQLGTQYF
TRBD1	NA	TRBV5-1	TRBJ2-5	TGCGCCAGCAGCCTAGACCCGGGACAGGGGGCGCGAGAGACCCAGTACTTC	CASSLDPGQGARETQYF
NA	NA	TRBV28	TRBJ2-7	TGTGCCAGCAATTTGAGGCGGACCCCCTACGAGCAGTACTTC	CASNLRRTPYEQYF
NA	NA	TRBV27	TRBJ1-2	TGTGCCAGCAGTTTAGACGGGCGGGGCTATGGCTACACCTTC	CASSLDGRGYGYTF
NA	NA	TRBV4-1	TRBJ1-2	TGCGCCAGCAGTGACGGGCTTAATGGCTACACCTTC	CASSDGLNGYTF
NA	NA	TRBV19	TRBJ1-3	TGTGCCAGTACCCCGGACAGACAGAGCTCTGGAAACACCATATATTTT	CASTPDRQSSGNTIYF
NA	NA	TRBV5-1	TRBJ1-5	TGCGCCAGCAGGGAGGGGGTTCGGAGCAATCAGCCCCAGCATTTT	CASREGVRSNQPQHF
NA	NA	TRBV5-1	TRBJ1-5	TGCGCCAGCAGCTTGAGTGGCAGGGGCTATAGCAATCAGCCCCAGCATTTT	CASSLSGRGYSNQPQHF
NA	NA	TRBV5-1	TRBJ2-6	TGCGCCAGCACCCCGGGACCAGGTGGGGCCAACGTCCTGACTTTC	CASTPGPGGANVLTF
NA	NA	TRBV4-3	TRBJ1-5	TGCGCCAGCAGCCTCGAGGAGGGGAGATCGCCCCAGCATTTT	CASSLEEGRSPQHF
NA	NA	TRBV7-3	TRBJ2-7	TGTGCCAGCAGCTTTACGGGGGCTGGTTCCTACGAGCAGTACTTC	CASSFTGAGSYEQYF
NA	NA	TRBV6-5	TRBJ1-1	TGTGCCAGCTTCTCGAGACCGGCAGACTTCGGAGCTTTCTTT	CASFSRPADFGAFF
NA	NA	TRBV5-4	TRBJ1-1	TGTGCCAGCAGCTTTTTCGACAGGCAGAACACTGAAGCTTTCTTT	CASSFFDRQNTEAFF